The 18 T cell receptor beta chains below all came from one sample that was sequenced in a study of blood T cell repertoires in COVID-19. TCRdb keeps only in-frame clones here, not all; method: immunoSEQ multiplex PCR. Of about 53,000 clones listed, approximately 84% were seen once; the top ten hold 14%. Sequencing was done on a sample of peripheral blood. The receptors stem from a human donor in a cohort sampled during active COVID-19.

The rearrangement joins TRBV19 to TRBJ1-4, with D tentatively TRBD1 (6 bases). Germline CDR1 is LNHDA and CDR2 is SQIVND (reference sequence). The CDR3 consists of 17 residues. Deletions cut 5 bases from V and 3 bases from J, with 19 bases between. The CDR3 sequence: CASSGGGEALANEKLFF. For the CDR3, the DNA is TGTGCCAGTAGTGGTGGGGGCGAAGCTTTGGCTAATGAAAAACTGTTTTTT.

The J gene is TRBJ2-1, the V gene TRBV3-1 (or the pseudogene TRBV3-2), with a weak D call TRBD2 (6 bases). V lost 0 bases to trimming and J lost 2 bases, with 17 bases between them. CDR1 and CDR2 (germline): LGHDT, YNNKEL (reference sequence). This CDR3 is built from 18 residues. The CDR3 DNA follows: TGTGCCAGCAGCCAAGAGAGTATTTTCGGGAGAGCCTACAATGAGCAGTTCTTC. This codes for CASSQESIFGRAYNEQFF.

This clone appeared once. The chain is built from TRBV13 and TRBJ2-1; 7 nucleotides match TRBD2. Germline V gene lookup returns CDR1 PRHDT and CDR2 FYEKMQ (reference sequence). The CDR3 is 15 residues long. Unmatched junction bases numbered 11, after V lost 5 bases and J lost 7 bases. DNA of the CDR3: TGTGCCAGCAGCCGATCCCCGGGAGGCCGTAATGAGCAGTTCTTC. It yields the protein CASSRSPGGRNEQFF.

Points on this clone: A clone one base away is much larger, so this may be a read error. This specimen includes other DNA sequences encoding the same CDR3. V and J are TRBV2 and TRBJ2-1; 12 bases line up with TRBD2. Germline loops: CDR1 SNHLY, CDR2 FYNNEI. V lost 4 bases and J lost 10; bases outside the gene matches: 11. This CDR3 region has 16 residues. The CDR3 coding sequence is TGTGCCAGCAGTGTTCTTCTAGCGGGGGGGCCGGGGGAGCAGTTCTTC. This encodes CASSVLLAGGPGEQFF.

A few counts support this clone. The V call is TRBV10-3, the J call TRBJ2-7; 7 positions agree with TRBD1. This CDR3 is built from 13 residues. V was pared by 4 bases and J by 7 bases, with 7 bases of the junction left unmatched. CDR1 is ENHRY, CDR2 SYGVKD, per germline. CDR3 DNA sequence: TGTGCCATCAGTGGGGGCAGGGGGTATGAGCAGTACTTC. Translating gives CAISGGRGYEQYF.

The chain has TRBV5-6 and TRBJ2-7; 7 bases agree with TRBD1. Germline CDR1 SGHDT, CDR2 YYEEEE. The J segment lost 7 bases and the V segment lost 0 bases, leaving 10 bases of the junction unmatched. The CDR3 covers 15 residues. The chain's CDR3 is CASSLAPTGPGEQYF. The CDR3 DNA reads as TGTGCCAGCAGCTTGGCCCCGACAGGGCCGGGGGAGCAGTACTTC.

This clone showed up many times. The chain carries TRBV4-2 and TRBJ2-1; TRBD1 aligns across 8 bases. Germline V gene sequence: CDR1 LGHNA, CDR2 YNFKEQ. This CDR3 is 13 amino acids long. J gave up 9 bases and V 4 bases, and 5 bases lay outside the gene matches. CDR3: CASSRTGGSEQFF. CDR3 bases: TGTGCCAGCAGCCGCACAGGGGGATCTGAGCAGTTCTTC.

The V gene is TRBV28, the J gene TRBJ2-7; 11 bases agree with TRBD2. The CDR3 contains 15 residues. In germline, CDR1 is MDHEN, CDR2 SYDVKM. V was pared by 3 bases and J by 2 bases, with 3 bases of the junction left unmatched. The CDR3 nucleotides are TGTGCCAGCAGTTTTTTTAGCGGGAGGGCCTACGAGCAGTACTTC. Translating it yields CASSFFSGRAYEQYF.

The chain uses TRBV30 and TRBJ1-5; a possible D gene is TRBD1 (5 bases). The CDR3 extends over 16 amino acids. V shed 0 bases and J shed 0 bases, with 12 bases lying between them. From germline, CDR1 is GTSNPN and CDR2 SVGIG (reference sequence). CDR3 DNA: TGTGCCTGGAGTGTACGGGGGACCTATAGCAATCAGCCCCAGCATTTT. It specifies CAWSVRGTYSNQPQHF.

V is TRBV6-5 and J is TRBJ2-7, with a weak D call TRBD1 (6 bases). The CDR3 contains 15 residues. The germline V gene encodes CDR1 MNHEY and CDR2 SVGAGI. Trimming took 6 bases from V and 2 from J, leaving 17 bases between them. The CDR3 DNA follows: TGTGCCAGCAGCCGCCGGGACACCTCCACCTACGAGCAGTACTTC. Protein sequence: CASSRRDTSTYEQYF.

The chain employs TRBV2 and TRBJ1-1, with D uncertain. With 4 bases removed from V and 3 bases from J, the gap between germline ends came to 12 bases. From germline, CDR1 is SNHLY and CDR2 FYNNEI. The CDR3 sequence is 14 residues long. CDR3 sequence: CASSVRRGDTEAFF. Written as DNA, the CDR3 is TGTGCCAGCAGTGTCCGCCGGGGAGACACTGAAGCTTTCTTT.

This sequence joins TRBV29-1 and TRBJ1-2, with D possibly TRBD1 on 5 matching bases. This CDR3 is built from 12 residues. The V end was cut by 5 bases, the J end by 3 bases, with 10 bases between. Per germline, CDR1 SQVTM and CDR2 ANQGSEA. Here the CDR3 reads CSVLSGDYGYTF. For the CDR3, the DNA is TGCAGCGTTTTATCGGGGGACTATGGCTACACCTTC.

The chain is built from TRBV11-2 and TRBJ2-2; 8 nucleotides align to TRBD1. The CDR3 contains 16 residues. From germline, CDR1 is SGHAT and CDR2 FQNNGV. Losses at the gene ends were 7 bases for V and 0 bases for J; bases not matched to a gene: 7. The DNA for the CDR3 is TGTGCCAGCACTGACAGGGGCCGCACGAACACCGGGGAGCTGTTTTTT. Amino acids: CASTDRGRTNTGELFF.

This chain connects TRBV11-2 to TRBJ2-7; 10 bases match TRBD2. With 5 bases clipped from V and 5 bases from J, the junction kept 6 bases outside the gene matches. Looked up from germline, CDR1 is SGHAT and CDR2 is FQNNGV. CDR3 length: 14 residues. Here the CDR3 DNA reads TGTGCCAGCAGCCGACTAGCGGGCTGGGACGAGCAGTACTTC. The encoded protein is CASSRLAGWDEQYF. Full variable domain (rest looked up from reference TRBV11-2 and TRBJ2-7): EAGVAQSPRYKIIEKRQSVAFWCNPISGHATLYWYQQILGQGPKLLIQFQNNGVVDDSQLPKDRFSAERLKGVDSTLKIQPAKLEDSAVYLCASSRLAGWDEQYFGPGTRLTVT.

This chain uses TRBV7-2 with TRBJ1-2; TRBD1 is a possible D gene (5 bases). The germline V and J ends were trimmed by 2 bases and 2 bases, with 9 bases remaining between them. The CDR3 runs 14 residues. CDR1 is SGHTA, CDR2 FQGNSA, per germline. CDR3 coding DNA: TGTGCCAGCAGCTTACAGAGACAGAACTATGGCTACACCTTC. Translating gives CASSLQRQNYGYTF. Looking up the rest from reference TRBV7-2 and TRBJ1-2 gives the full variable domain: GAGVSQSPSNKVTEKGKDVELRCDPISGHTALYWYRQSLGQGLEFLIYFQGNSAPDKSGLPSDRFSAERTGGSVSTLTIQRTQQEDSAVYLCASSLQRQNYGYTFGSGTRLTVV.

The chain uses TRBV7-2 and TRBJ2-1; TRBD2 matches at 11 bases. With V trimmed by 3 bases and J by 5 bases, 3 bases remained unmatched. The CDR3 totals 15 residues. CDR1 is SGHTA, CDR2 FQGNSA, per germline. The CDR3 DNA reads as TGTGCCAGCAGCTTGCAGGGACTAGCGGACAATGAGCAGTTCTTC. As protein: CASSLQGLADNEQFF.

The rearrangement uses TRBV6-4 and TRBJ1-3, with a weak D call TRBD1 (6 bases). Trimming took 6 bases from V and 4 from J, leaving 13 bases between them. The CDR3 has 14 amino acids. Germline CDR1 is MRHNA and CDR2 is SNTAGT. The CDR3 region has the DNA TGTGCCAGCAGCGTTACAGGGCCCGGAAACACCATATATTTT. It specifies CASSVTGPGNTIYF.

This chain connects TRBV3-1 (or the pseudogene TRBV3-2) to TRBJ1-4; the match to TRBD1 covers 7 bases. With 0 bases clipped from V and 16 bases from J, the junction kept 8 bases outside the gene matches. The germline gives CDR1 LGHDT, CDR2 YNNKEL (reference sequence). The CDR3 is 13 amino acids. CDR3 in amino acids: CASSQDRTGETFF. The CDR3 nucleotides are TGTGCCAGCAGCCAAGATAGAACAGGGGAAACGTTTTTT.